These 18 T cell receptor beta chains were all obtained from the same sample, sequenced in a study of cytomegalovirus exposure and HLA in healthy donors. Here immunoSEQ multiplex PCR was the method, and the copy in TCRdb shows in-frame clones only, minus some. The sample consists of 95,000 to 150,000 clones, about 94% of them appearing once. The sample comprised PBMCs. All receptors come from a woman aged 18-29 years in good health and CMV-seronegative.

The chain couples TRBV2 to TRBJ2-1, with D unresolved. From germline, CDR1 is SNHLY and CDR2 FYNNEI. There are 15 residues in the CDR3. The V end was cut by 3 bases, the J end by 8 bases, with 17 bases between. The CDR3 sequence: CASSEAANFFDEQFF. In DNA, the CDR3 is TGTGCCAGCAGTGAGGCCGCCAATTTCTTTGATGAGCAGTTCTTC.

This clone occurred once. This chain joins TRBV28 and TRBJ2-1, with a tentative D call TRBD1 (5 bases). Germline V gene sequence: CDR1 MDHEN, CDR2 SYDVKM. The CDR3 spans 16 residues. V was trimmed by 7 bases and J by 4 bases, leaving 20 bases between them. The CDR3 loop reads CASKRGTPNNYNEQFF. In nucleotides, the CDR3 is TGTGCCAGCAAAAGGGGAACACCAAATAATTACAATGAGCAGTTCTTC.

The rearrangement links TRBV11-2 to TRBJ2-7; D perhaps matches TRBD1 (6 bases). This CDR3 comprises 15 residues. V gave up 0 bases and J gave up 4 bases, with 13 bases separating them. CDR1 is SGHAT, CDR2 FQNNGV, per germline. CDR3: CASSLDQWTAYEQYF. Here the CDR3 DNA reads TGTGCCAGCAGCTTAGATCAGTGGACAGCTTACGAGCAGTACTTC.

This chain uses TRBV10-3 with TRBJ2-7; D gene uncertain. Germline V CDR1 and CDR2: ENHRY, SYGVKD. The CDR3 spans 15 residues. The V end was cut by 2 bases, the J end by 3 bases, with 14 bases between. The CDR3 coding sequence is TGTGCCATCAGTGAGATTCGAGGAAGCAGCTACGAGCAGTACTTC. Translation gives CAISEIRGSSYEQYF.

V and J are TRBV2 and TRBJ2-5; 8 positions match TRBD2. Per germline, CDR1 SNHLY and CDR2 FYNNEI. After removal of 7 bases from V and 4 bases from J, the junction contained 11 bases not matched to a gene. The CDR3 covers 15 residues. DNA of the CDR3: TGTGCCAGCAAAGTTGCGGGGGGCAGGGGAGAGACCCAGTACTTC. Amino acid sequence: CASKVAGGRGETQYF.

The rearrangement uses TRBV28 and TRBJ2-3, with D possibly being TRBD1 (5 bases). Trimming shortened V by 5 bases and J by 3 bases, and 21 bases separated the two germline ends. Looked up from germline, CDR1 is MDHEN and CDR2 is SYDVKM. The CDR3 runs 17 residues. The chain's CDR3 is CASSTYQGLTETDTQYF. CDR3 nucleotides: TGTGCCAGCAGTACATACCAGGGTCTGACGGAAACAGATACGCAGTATTTT.

The V gene is TRBV10-3, the J gene TRBJ2-7; D gene unclear. Germline V gene sequence: CDR1 ENHRY, CDR2 SYGVKD. The CDR3 covers 12 residues. The V and J ends lost 0 bases and 4 bases respectively, with 4 bases between them. The CDR3 loop reads CAISESTYEQYF. The DNA for the CDR3 is TGTGCCATCAGTGAGTCGACATACGAGCAGTACTTC.

The chain joins TRBV6-1 to TRBJ2-3, with 9 bases lining up with TRBD1. The V gene end was trimmed by 7 bases and the J gene end by 1 base; junction bases not matched to a gene: 3. Germline values: CDR1 MNHNS, CDR2 SASEGT. The CDR3 sequence is 14 residues long. The CDR3 sequence: CASTRDRGTDTQYF. The DNA for the CDR3 is TGTGCCAGCACCAGGGACAGGGGCACAGATACGCAGTATTTT.

The V call is TRBV6-6, the J call TRBJ2-7; D is unresolved. Looked up from germline, CDR1 is MNHNY and CDR2 is SVGAGI (reference sequence). This CDR3 has 13 amino acids. The V end lost 2 bases, the J end lost 6 bases, and 11 bases lay between the germline ends. The CDR3 sequence is CASSYPTAREQYF. CDR3 nucleotides: TGTGCCAGCAGTTACCCGACTGCCCGCGAGCAGTACTTC.

The chain combines TRBV6-5 with TRBJ2-7, with a possible D match to TRBD1 (6 bases). The CDR3 consists of 13 residues. CDR1 and CDR2 from the germline V gene are MNHEY and SVGAGI. Trimming took 6 bases from V and 4 from J, leaving 13 bases between them. CDR3 loop: CASSRGSGYEQYF. As DNA, the CDR3 is TGTGCCAGCAGCAGGGGCTCGGGATACGAGCAGTACTTC.

J is TRBJ2-3 and V is TRBV18; TRBD2 aligns across 10 bases. The germline V gene encodes CDR1 KGHSH and CDR2 LQKENI. The trim removed 4 bases at V and 2 bases at J, leaving 9 bases unmatched. The CDR3 covers 17 residues. CDR3 region: CASSRRTSGDFTDTQYF. The CDR3 region has the DNA TGTGCCAGCTCACGGCGGACTAGCGGAGACTTCACAGATACGCAGTATTTT.

The chain uses TRBV5-1 and TRBJ2-1; 7 bases match TRBD2. Germline loops: CDR1 SGHRS, CDR2 YFSETQ. Trimming took 3 bases from V and 11 from J; bases not matched to a gene: 20. The CDR3 runs to 17 residues. CDR3 sequence (DNA): TGCGCCAGCAGCTCGGGCAGGACGGGAGGCCAATGGGATCAGCAGTTCTTC. Translating gives CASSSGRTGGQWDQQFF.

This clone was observed once. This chain connects TRBV30 to TRBJ2-3, with a weak D call TRBD1 (6 bases). Germline CDR1 reads GTSNPN; CDR2 reads SVGIG (reference sequence). The CDR3 totals 15 residues. V lost 2 bases, J lost 3 bases, and 15 bases lay in between. In DNA form, the CDR3 reads TGTGCCTGGAGTCCATGGGAACAGGGTACAGATACGCAGTATTTT. It is translated as CAWSPWEQGTDTQYF.

This chain links TRBV5-4 with TRBJ2-7; D is perhaps TRBD1 (6 bases). The CDR3 extends over 15 amino acids. Germline assignment: CDR1 SGHNT and CDR2 YYREEE (reference sequence). Trimming cost V 0 bases and J 7 bases, with 17 bases left between them. Here the CDR3 reads CASSLGGRGVREQYF. CDR3 in DNA: TGTGCCAGCAGCTTGGGTGGCAGGGGCGTAAGGGAGCAGTACTTC.

DNA of the CDR3: TGTGCCAGCAGGGGGACTAGCGGCGAGTGGGGTGAGCAGTTCTTC. Translated: CASRGTSGEWGEQFF. The chain carries TRBV2 and TRBJ2-1; 11 positions agree with TRBD2. Losses at the gene ends were 6 bases for V and 9 bases for J; bases not matched to a gene: 10. This CDR3 comprises 15 residues. Per the germline V gene, CDR1 is SNHLY and CDR2 is FYNNEI.

The rearrangement links TRBV29-1 to TRBJ1-1, with D hard to call. The CDR3 covers 12 residues. Trimming removed 5 bases from V and 4 bases from J, with 11 bases in between. Germline V CDR1 and CDR2: SQVTM, ANQGSEA. Written as DNA, the CDR3 is TGCAGCGTTCGCCCGACTGGCACTGAAGCTTTCTTT. Protein product: CSVRPTGTEAFF.

A single count supports this clone. This sequence joins TRBV6-5 and TRBJ2-1; the D gene is possibly TRBD2 (6 bases). Germline loops: CDR1 MNHEY, CDR2 SVGAGI. Trimming removed 6 bases at V and 12 bases at J, with 18 bases between. The CDR3 runs 13 residues. This CDR3 is CASSGGGLKGQFF. The CDR3 DNA reads as TGTGCCAGCAGCGGGGGAGGACTAAAAGGGCAGTTCTTC.

This chain uses TRBV4-2 with TRBJ2-1; D gene ambiguous. There are 16 residues in the CDR3. V was cut by 0 bases and J by 2 bases, with 11 bases left in between. CDR1 LGHNA and CDR2 YNFKEQ come from the germline V gene. CDR3 nucleotide sequence: TGTGCCAGCAGCCAAGAACTCTTTGGGCCCTACAATGAGCAGTTCTTC. As protein: CASSQELFGPYNEQFF.